The clone carrying this T cell receptor beta chain was picked up many times. The germline V gene encodes CDR1 SGHRS and CDR2 YFSETQ. V was pared by 7 bases and J by 5 bases, with 15 bases between. The CDR3 is made up of 13 amino acids. These data originate in a study of early T cells in non-severe SARS-CoV-2 infection. TCRdb called the 5' RACE reads again in MiXCR, with one record for every CDR3 protein. The repertoire holds around 70,000 distinct CDR3 sequences, with 9.1% as singletons. This TCR was sampled from an adult who was a healthcare worker with PCR-confirmed SARS-CoV-2 infection or an uninfected control (not recorded which). The chain links TRBV5-1 to TRBJ2-5, with D possibly being TRBD2 (6 bases). Sequencing was performed on whole blood. The CDR3 nucleotides read TGCGCCAGCCGGGACTCCCGAGGGGAGACCCAGTACTTC. This translates into CASRDSRGETQYF.